This T cell receptor (beta chain) was identified during a study of T cell changes during pregnancy in multiple sclerosis. This clone was recorded a few times. The CDR3 contains 13 residues. V was trimmed by 5 bases and J by 2 bases, leaving 9 bases between them. CDR1 MNHEY and CDR2 SMNVEV come from the germline V gene (reference sequence). Measured with immunoSEQ multiplex PCR; TCRdb has only the in-frame clones, and not every one. This sample has tens of thousands of clones, with 80% to 90% found just once. The receptor comes from a female donor with multiple sclerosis, enrolled in a pregnancy study. The specimen was peripheral blood, collected before pregnancy. The chain combines TRBV27 with TRBJ1-1; D is unresolved. The CDR3 protein is CASSNRGNTEAFF. As DNA, the CDR3 is TGTGCCAGCAGTAACCGGGGAAACACTGAAGCTTTCTTT.